What follows are 21 T cell receptor beta chains derived from one specimen sequenced in a study of control samples from healthy donors and cancer patients (dated by TCRdb to the early 2020s). Library prep was done by the immunoSEQ multiplex PCR assay. Here the immuneACCESS table is served through TCRdb, limited to in-frame sequences with V and J called. Missing clones are a known gap in these copies; in checked studies unresolved V genes cover under half, and the rest lacks a known reason. A total of roughly 130,000 clones appear in this sample, 90% of them only once. In total, the top ten clones hold about 2.5% of the sample. Specimen: blood. These receptors were collected from a man between 18 and 29 years old in good health.

The CDR3 protein is CASSLVRTTDTQYF. In DNA, the CDR3 is TGTGCCAGCAGCTTGGTTCGGACCACAGATACGCAGTATTTT. The gene calls are TRBV5-6 and TRBJ2-3; unclear D gene. The CDR3 sequence is 14 residues long. Germline values: CDR1 SGHDT, CDR2 YYEEEE. The V gene lost 0 bases and the J gene lost 2 bases, with 7 bases spanning the gap.

The chain couples TRBV7-2 to TRBJ1-1; maybe TRBD1 (5 bases). The germline V and J ends were trimmed by 1 base and 1 base, with 7 bases remaining between them. Germline assignment: CDR1 SGHTA and CDR2 FQGNSA. The CDR3 contains 14 residues. CDR3 loop: CASSLGGGNTEAFF. As DNA, the CDR3 is TGTGCCAGCAGCTTAGGTGGGGGGAACACTGAAGCTTTCTTT. Variable domain in full (rest from reference TRBV7-2 and TRBJ1-1): GAGVSQSPSNKVTEKGKDVELRCDPISGHTALYWYRQSLGQGLEFLIYFQGNSAPDKSGLPSDRFSAERTGGSVSTLTIQRTQQEDSAVYLCASSLGGGNTEAFFGQGTRLTVV.

V usage is TRBV7-2 and J usage is TRBJ2-1; a possible D gene is TRBD2 (6 bases). V gave up 2 bases and J gave up 1 base, with 9 bases separating them. This CDR3 comprises 15 residues. Germline CDR1 SGHTA, CDR2 FQGNSA. As DNA, the CDR3 is TGTGCCAGCAGCTTACTCGGGAGATCCTACAATGAGCAGTTCTTC. Translated: CASSLLGRSYNEQFF.

This clone has a handful of counts. The chain joins TRBV18 to TRBJ2-7, with D possibly matching TRBD1 (5 bases). The CDR3 runs to 17 residues. V shed 0 bases and J shed 2 bases, with 17 bases lying between them. Per germline, CDR1 KGHSH and CDR2 LQKENI. The CDR3 bases are TGTGCCAGCTCACCACCTGTCATAGACAGCACCACCTACGAGCAGTACTTC. It specifies CASSPPVIDSTTYEQYF.

This chain links TRBV3-1 (or the pseudogene TRBV3-2) with TRBJ1-4; D remains unclear. The V and J ends lost 6 bases and 6 bases respectively, with 17 bases between them. The CDR3 has 15 amino acids. Germline V gives CDR1 LGHDT, CDR2 YNNKEL (reference sequence). In nucleotides, the CDR3 is TGTGCCAGCAGTCCGACCATCGGGCTGGATGAAAAACTGTTTTTT. It specifies CASSPTIGLDEKLFF.

The chain has TRBV29-1 and TRBJ2-1, with 14 bases fitting TRBD2. Germline V gene data show CDR1 as SQVTM and CDR2 as ANQGSEA. V was pared by 4 bases and J by 9 bases, with 5 bases of the junction left unmatched. The CDR3 contains 14 residues. The CDR3 here is CSVGGTSGSTEQFF. CDR3 DNA sequence: TGCAGCGTTGGAGGGACTAGCGGGAGCACTGAGCAGTTCTTC.

This clone was seen more than once but under ten times. In DNA, the CDR3 is TGCGCCAGCAGCCTGGGGACTCTGGTCAATGAGCAGTTCTTC. Its protein product is CASSLGTLVNEQFF. This chain joins TRBV4-3 and TRBJ2-1; maybe TRBD2 (6 bases). The ends were cut back, 4 bases at V and 6 bases at J, with 13 bases in the middle. Germline lookup yields CDR1 LGHNA and CDR2 YSLEER. This CDR3 comprises 14 residues.

This sequence joins TRBV28 and TRBJ1-6; tentative D call: TRBD1 (6 bases). Germline-derived CDR1 and CDR2 are MDHEN and SYDVKM. V was trimmed by 2 bases and J by 7 bases, leaving 12 bases between them. The length of the CDR3 is 15 residues. The CDR3 region has the DNA TGTGCCAGCAGTTTACCGGACAGCCCAAATTCACCCCTCCACTTT. Amino acid sequence: CASSLPDSPNSPLHF. The entire variable domain, with the rest obtained from reference TRBV28 and TRBJ1-6, is as follows: DVKVTQSSRYLVKRTGEKVFLECVQDMDHENMFWYRQDPGLGLRLIYFSYDVKMKEKGDIPEGYSVSREKKERFSLILESASTNQTSMYLCASSLPDSPNSPLHFGNGTRLTVT.

This rearrangement joins TRBV24-1 to TRBJ2-3, with 7 bases fitting TRBD2. The germline V gene encodes CDR1 KGHDR and CDR2 SFDVKD. This CDR3 is 17 amino acids long. J lost 5 bases, V lost 1 base, and 11 bases had no gene match. CDR3 DNA: TGTGCCACCAGTGATTTAAGGGCGGGAGAAGTCATAGATACGCAGTATTTT. Its protein is CATSDLRAGEVIDTQYF.

The chain combines TRBV5-8 with TRBJ2-5; no clear D gene. This CDR3 is 13 amino acids long. V shed 0 bases and J shed 1 base, with 4 bases lying between them. The V gene's germline CDR1 is SGHTS and CDR2 YDEGEE. CDR3 amino acids: CASSLDSQETQYF. The CDR3 coding sequence is TGTGCCAGCAGCTTGGACTCCCAAGAGACCCAGTACTTC.

This sequence joins TRBV4-2 and TRBJ2-3, with TRBD2 matching 8 bases. The CDR3 has 18 amino acids. Germline V lookup: CDR1 LGHNA, CDR2 YNFKEQ. V was clipped by 0 bases and J by 0 bases; unmatched bases: 8. The CDR3, as DNA: TGTGCCAGCAGCCAAGAGGGGCGGGGGGACGCTAGCACAGATACGCAGTATTTT. Translating it yields CASSQEGRGDASTDTQYF.

The V and J genes are TRBV2 and TRBJ2-1; 9 bases map to TRBD2. There are 19 residues in the CDR3. Looked up from germline, CDR1 is SNHLY and CDR2 is FYNNEI. V lost 5 bases to trimming and J lost 4 bases; unmatched junction nucleotides: 18. CDR3 amino acids: CASSYGVAGAPLLYNEQFF. CDR3 DNA: TGTGCCAGCAGTTATGGGGTAGCGGGGGCCCCCCTTCTTTACAATGAGCAGTTCTTC.

This clone was counted a single time. The same CDR3 is also encoded by other DNA sequences in this sample. The chain employs TRBV9 and TRBJ2-3; tentative D call: TRBD1 (6 bases). Germline assignment: CDR1 SGDLS and CDR2 YYNGEE. This CDR3 comprises 15 residues. The germline V and J ends were trimmed by 2 bases and 1 base, with 11 bases remaining between them. The CDR3 DNA follows: TGTGCCAGCAGCGTCGCAGGGGTAGGCACAGATACGCAGTATTTT. It is translated as CASSVAGVGTDTQYF. The full variable domain, completed using reference TRBV9 and TRBJ2-3, is DSGVTQTPKHLITATGQRVTLRCSPRSGDLSVYWYQQSLDQGLQFLIQYYNGEERAKGNILERFSAQQFPDLHSELNLSSLELGDSALYFCASSVAGVGTDTQYFGPGTRLTVL.

V and J are TRBV6-5 and TRBJ2-7, with 7 bases that match TRBD1. The germline CDR1 and CDR2 sequences are MNHEY and SVGAGI. J was trimmed by 5 bases and V by 5 bases; bases with no gene match: 9. The CDR3 totals 14 residues. Here the CDR3 reads CASSNTRDSHEQYF. The CDR3 DNA reads as TGTGCCAGCAGTAACACCCGGGACAGTCACGAGCAGTACTTC.

This clone was picked up one time. This chain's CDR3 is CACNGLKTGELFF. CDR3 in DNA: TGTGCCTGTAATGGTCTGAAAACCGGGGAGCTGTTTTTT. This rearrangement joins TRBV2 to TRBJ2-2; no definite D call. The CDR3 has 13 residues. Trimming shortened V by 11 bases and J by 5 bases, and 15 bases separated the two germline ends. The germline V gene encodes CDR1 SNHLY and CDR2 FYNNEI. The full variable domain, with the rest looked up from reference TRBV2 and TRBJ2-2, is EPEVTQTPSHQVTQMGQEVILRCVPISNHLYFYWYRQILGQKVEFLVSFYNNEISEKSEIFDDQFSVERPDGSNFTLKIRSTKLEDSAMYFCACNGLKTGELFFGEGSRLTVL.

This clone has a single count. The V gene is TRBV5-4, the J gene TRBJ1-2, with D possibly being TRBD1 (6 bases). CDR3 length equals 14 residues. Germline lookup yields CDR1 SGHNT and CDR2 YYREEE (reference sequence). V dropped 3 bases and J dropped 4 bases, with 13 bases sitting between them. In DNA, the CDR3 is TGTGCCAGCAGCTCCAGGACGGACAGCTATGGCTACACCTTC. Its protein is CASSSRTDSYGYTF.

The chain joins TRBV2 to TRBJ2-5; unclear D gene. The germline CDR1 and CDR2 sequences are SNHLY and FYNNEI. This CDR3 spans 17 amino acids. Trimming took off 0 bases at V and 3 bases at J, with 17 bases between the two ends. The CDR3 loop is CASSEALGSSKEETQYF. The CDR3 DNA sequence: TGTGCCAGCAGTGAAGCGCTGGGGTCGTCGAAAGAAGAGACCCAGTACTTC.

CDR3 in amino acids: CASSSGGTSGLKETQYF. For the CDR3, the DNA is TGTGCCAGTAGTAGTGGAGGGACTAGCGGCTTAAAAGAGACCCAGTACTTC. The chain links TRBV19 to TRBJ2-5, with TRBD2 matching over 11 bases. CDR1 LNHDA and CDR2 SQIVND come from the germline V gene (reference sequence). The CDR3 is 17 amino acids. After removal of 4 bases from V and 3 bases from J, the junction contained 10 bases not matched to a gene.

This sequence joins TRBV7-5 and TRBJ2-4; the D call of TRBD1 is as the table states it, not checked on the DNA. TRBV7-5 is a recognized pseudogene. The CDR3 is 15 amino acids. The CDR3 DNA reads as TGTGTCAGAAGCACCACCGGGACAGTCAGGAACATTCAGTACTTC. Residues: CVRSTTGTVRNIQYF.

The CDR3, as DNA: TGTGCCAGCAGCCAAGGTTGGGGTACTGGGGCCAACGTCCTGACTTTC. It is translated as CASSQGWGTGANVLTF. The rearrangement links TRBV14 to TRBJ2-6, with D hard to call. The CDR3 has 16 amino acids. Trimming pared 1 base from V and 2 bases from J, leaving 9 bases between. The germline V gene has CDR1 SGHDN and CDR2 FVKESK.

The chain is built from TRBV2 and TRBJ1-2, with 10 bases that match TRBD1. V lost 4 bases to trimming and J lost 8 bases; unmatched junction nucleotides: 10. The CDR3 spans 15 residues. CDR1 and CDR2 from the germline V gene are SNHLY and FYNNEI. The CDR3 DNA reads TGTGCCAGCAGTGTGGTCTGGGACAGGGGCCGAGGCTACACCTTC. It codes for CASSVVWDRGRGYTF.